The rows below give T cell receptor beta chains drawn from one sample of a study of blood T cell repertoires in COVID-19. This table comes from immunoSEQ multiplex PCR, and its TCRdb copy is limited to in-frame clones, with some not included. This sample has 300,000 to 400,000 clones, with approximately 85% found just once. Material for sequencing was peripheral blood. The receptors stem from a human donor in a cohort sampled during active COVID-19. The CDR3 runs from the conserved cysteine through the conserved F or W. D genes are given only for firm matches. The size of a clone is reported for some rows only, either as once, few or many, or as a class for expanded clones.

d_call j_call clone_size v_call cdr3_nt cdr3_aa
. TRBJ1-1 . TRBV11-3 TGTGCCAGCAGCTTGCAGGGGATTAAGAACACTGAAGCTTTCTTT CASSLQGIKNTEAFF
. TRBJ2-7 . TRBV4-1 TGCGCCAGCAGCCAACAATCACAGGTGGGGGAGCAGTACTTC CASSQQSQVGEQYF
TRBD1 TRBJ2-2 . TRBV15 TGTGCCACCAACCGGGGCAGGGGGTATACCGGGGAGCTGTTTTTT CATNRGRGYTGELFF
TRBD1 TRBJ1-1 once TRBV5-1 TGCGCCAGCAGTCTAAAAACCGGGACAGGGCACACTGAAGCTTTCTTT CASSLKTGTGHTEAFF
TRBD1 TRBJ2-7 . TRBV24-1 TGTGCCACCAGTGATCCGGGACAGGGGGCGAAGGAGCAGTACTTC CATSDPGQGAKEQYF
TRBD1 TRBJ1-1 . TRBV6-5 TGTGCCAGCAGTTTCTTCAGGGGGCGCGTGGGCACTGAAGCTTTCTTT CASSFFRGRVGTEAFF
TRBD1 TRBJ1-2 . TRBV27 TGTGCCAGCAGTTTTACCGGGACAGGGTACTATGGCTACACCTTC CASSFTGTGYYGYTF
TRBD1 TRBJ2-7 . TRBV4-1 TGCGCCAGCAGCCATTTCGATCCTAGGACAGGGAGCGAGCAGTACTTC CASSHFDPRTGSEQYF
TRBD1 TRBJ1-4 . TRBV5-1 TGCGCCAGCAGCTTCACAGGGGGAGAAAAACTGTTTTTT CASSFTGGEKLFF
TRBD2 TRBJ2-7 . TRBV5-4 TGTGCCAGCAGCTTGGGGCGCTCTAGCGGGGGATTCTACGAGCAGTACTTC CASSLGRSSGGFYEQYF
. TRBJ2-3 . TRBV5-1 TGCGCCAGCAGCTTGGACAGGGCTAGCACAGATACGCAGTATTTT CASSLDRASTDTQYF
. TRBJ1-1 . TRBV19 TGTGCCACAAGACAGAACACTGAAGCTTTCTTT CATRQNTEAFF
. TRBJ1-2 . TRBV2 TGTGCCAGCAGTGGCCTGGGCAGTATTATTAACTATGGCTACACCTTC CASSGLGSIINYGYTF
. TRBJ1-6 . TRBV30 TGTGCCTGGAGTGTTGAGGGCCGAGGTTCACCCCTCCACTTT CAWSVEGRGSPLHF
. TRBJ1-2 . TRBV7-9 TGTGCCAGCAGCCACCCAGTAGGGACTCTTGGCCACTATGGCTACACCTTC CASSHPVGTLGHYGYTF
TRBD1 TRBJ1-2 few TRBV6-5 TGTGCCAGCAGTTACTACACAGGGGCCAACTATGGCTACACCTTC CASSYYTGANYGYTF
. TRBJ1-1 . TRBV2 TGTGCCAGCAGTCGTCGACTGAGCTACATGAACACTGAAGCTTTCTTT CASSRRLSYMNTEAFF
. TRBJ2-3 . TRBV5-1 TGCGCCAGCAACCGGGGGGCTGGGGATACGCAGTATTTT CASNRGAGDTQYF
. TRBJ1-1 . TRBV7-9 TGTGCCAGCAGCTTATTAACCGCAGCGGGTTTCTTT CASSLLTAAGFF
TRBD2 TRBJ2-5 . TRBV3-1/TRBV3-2 TGTGCCAGCAGCCAAGGAGGACTAGCGGAGCACCAAGAGACCCAGTACTTC CASSQGGLAEHQETQYF
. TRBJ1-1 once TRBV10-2 TGCGCCAGCAGTGAATCGGACACTGAAGGACCTGAAGCTTTCTTT CASSESDTEGPEAFF
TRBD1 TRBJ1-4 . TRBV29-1 TGCAGCGTAGGGACAGGGGCAACTAATGAAAAACTGTTTTTT CSVGTGATNEKLFF
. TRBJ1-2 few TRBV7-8 TGTGCCAGCAGCCAGCGGGAACCCAGGACCTATGGCTACACCTTC CASSQREPRTYGYTF
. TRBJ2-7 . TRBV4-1 TGCGCCAGCAGAGACGGACTCACCTACGAGCAGTACTTC CASRDGLTYEQYF
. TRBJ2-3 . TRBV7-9 TGTGCCAGCAGCTTGGGGCAGAATACGCAGTATTTT CASSLGQNTQYF
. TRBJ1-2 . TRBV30 TGTGCCTGGAGTGGAACAGGGAATCTCTATGGCTACACCTTC CAWSGTGNLYGYTF
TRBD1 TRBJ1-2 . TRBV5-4 TGTGCCAGCAGCCCAGGGGGTGGCTACACCTTC CASSPGGGYTF
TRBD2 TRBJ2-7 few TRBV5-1 TGCGCCAGCAGCTTAGCGACTAGCGGGGTCTACGAGCAGTACTTC CASSLATSGVYEQYF
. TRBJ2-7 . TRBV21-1 TGTGCCAGCAGCGGCCTGACAGGGTACGAGCAGTACTTC CASSGLTGYEQYF
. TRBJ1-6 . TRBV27 TGTGCCAGCAGTTCGGTAAATAATTCACCCCTCCACTTT CASSSVNNSPLHF
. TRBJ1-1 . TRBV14 TGTGCCAGCAGCCAAGACCAGTACGGGAAAGCTTTCTTT CASSQDQYGKAFF
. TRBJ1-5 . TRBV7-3 TGTGCCAGCAGCCCAGGGGCCCATCAGCCCCAGCATTTT CASSPGAHQPQHF
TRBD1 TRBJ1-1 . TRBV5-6 TGTGCCAGCAGCTGGGGACAGGGATGGACTGAAGCTTTCTTT CASSWGQGWTEAFF
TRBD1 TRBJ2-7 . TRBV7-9 TGTGCCAGCAGCTCGACAGGGAACCACTACGAGCAGTACTTC CASSSTGNHYEQYF
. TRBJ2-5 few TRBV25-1 TGTGCCAGCAGCCCCCCGGCGGGCATTTCCTCAACAGAGACCCAGTACTTC CASSPPAGISSTETQYF
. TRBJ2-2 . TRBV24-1 TGTGCCACCAGTGATAAATACTCAGGGGTTCTAGGTGACACCGGGGAGCTGTTTTTT CATSDKYSGVLGDTGELFF
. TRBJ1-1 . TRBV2 TGTGCCAGCAGTGATAGAGCTACTGAAGCTTTCTTT CASSDRATEAFF
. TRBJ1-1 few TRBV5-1 TGCGCCAGCAGCTTGGATGGACAGACGAACACTGAAGCTTTCTTT CASSLDGQTNTEAFF
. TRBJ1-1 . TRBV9 TGTGCCAGCAGCGTAGCTACCGGACAGTCGAACACTGAAGCTTTCTTT CASSVATGQSNTEAFF
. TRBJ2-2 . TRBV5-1 TGCGCCAGCAGCTCAGGGGTCGGGGAGCTGTTTTTT CASSSGVGELFF
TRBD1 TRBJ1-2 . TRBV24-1 TGTGCCACCAGTAGGACAGGAATTAACTATGGCTACACCTTC CATSRTGINYGYTF
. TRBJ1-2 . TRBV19 TGTGCCAGTCGAAACTACAGGGAGACTCTACCCTACACCTTC CASRNYRETLPYTF
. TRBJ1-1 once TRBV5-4 TGTGCCAGCAGCTTGTCGTCGAACACTGAAGCTTTCTTT CASSLSSNTEAFF
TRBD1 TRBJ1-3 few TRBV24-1 TGTGCCACCAGGCCCAACCCAGGGGGCACGGGAAACACCATATATTTT CATRPNPGGTGNTIYF
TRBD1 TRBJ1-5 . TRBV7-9 TGTGCCAGCAGCTTAGCAGTAGGACAGGGAAAGCAGCCCCAGCATTTT CASSLAVGQGKQPQHF
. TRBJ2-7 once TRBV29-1 TGCAGCGTGATCCTGAGGGAGCAGTACTTC CSVILREQYF
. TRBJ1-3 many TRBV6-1 TGTGCCAGCAGTGAAGCGCTTCTCGGAGCAGCTACTGGAAACACCATATATTTT CASSEALLGAATGNTIYF
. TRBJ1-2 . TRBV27 TGTGCCAGCAGTTTATCGAGGGCGGAGAACTATGGCTACACCTTC CASSLSRAENYGYTF
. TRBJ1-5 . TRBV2 TGTGCCAGCAATGGGCAGCCCAATCAGCCCCAGCATTTT CASNGQPNQPQHF
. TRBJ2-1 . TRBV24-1 TGTGCCACCAGTGATGGACAGCCCGCGTACAATGAGCAGTTCTTC CATSDGQPAYNEQFF
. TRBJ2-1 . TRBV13 TGTGCCAGCAGCTTAGTGTCGGGAAGCAACAATGAGCAGTTCTTC CASSLVSGSNNEQFF
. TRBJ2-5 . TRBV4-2 TGTGCCAGCAGCCAAGACGGGAACCCCGTACCCAAAGAGACCCAGTACTTC CASSQDGNPVPKETQYF
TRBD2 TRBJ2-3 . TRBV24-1 TGTGCCACCGGCGGACTAGCGGGCACCACAGATACGCAGTATTTT CATGGLAGTTDTQYF
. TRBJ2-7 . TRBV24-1 TGTGCCACCAGTGATTTGTCTAGCCCCCACGAGCAGTACTTC CATSDLSSPHEQYF
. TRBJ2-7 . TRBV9 TGTGCCAGCAGCGTAGGTGGAGATACCTACGAGCAGTACTTC CASSVGGDTYEQYF
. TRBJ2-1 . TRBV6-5 TGTGCCGGCCGGGGGGCGACAAACAATGAGCAGTTCTTC CAGRGATNNEQFF
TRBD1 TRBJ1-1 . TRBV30 TGTGCCTGGAGTGTACGAGGGGGCCGGACTGAAGCTTTCTTT CAWSVRGGRTEAFF